This T cell receptor (beta chain) was identified during a study of CD8 T cells in ankylosing spondylitis. Study-level findings and limits: Characteristic of ankylosing spondylitis blood, it appeared, was a TCR beta motif comprising roughly 8 highly homologous variants.

Molecular-barcoded quantitative 5'-RACE produced these TCR beta libraries. TCRdb recomputed calls from the 5' RACE reads with MiXCR, one row per CDR3 protein. The sample lists under 550,000 distinct CDR3 sequences; roughly 26% were seen once. This clonotype was detected only a few times. Its cognate antigen is unknown. The germline V gene encodes CDR1 SGHRS and CDR2 YFSETQ. The CDR3 consists of 14 residues. V dropped 3 bases and J dropped 2 bases, with 12 bases sitting between them. The source material was blood, either unsorted or a sorted T cell fraction (not recorded which). The chain carries TRBV5-1 and TRBJ2-7, with D possibly matching TRBD1 (6 bases). This clonotype was sampled from a male donor with ankylosing spondylitis. This chain's CDR3 is CASSSQGQTYEQYF. The DNA of the CDR3 is TGCGCCAGCAGCTCGCAGGGACAAACCTACGAGCAGTACTTC. Full variable domain (missing parts from reference TRBV5-1 and TRBJ2-7): KAGVTQTPRYLIKTRGQQVTLSCSPISGHRSVSWYQQTPGQGLQFLFEYFSETQRNKGNFPGRFSGRQFSNSRSEMNVSTLELGDSALYLCASSSQGQTYEQYFGPGTRLTVT.